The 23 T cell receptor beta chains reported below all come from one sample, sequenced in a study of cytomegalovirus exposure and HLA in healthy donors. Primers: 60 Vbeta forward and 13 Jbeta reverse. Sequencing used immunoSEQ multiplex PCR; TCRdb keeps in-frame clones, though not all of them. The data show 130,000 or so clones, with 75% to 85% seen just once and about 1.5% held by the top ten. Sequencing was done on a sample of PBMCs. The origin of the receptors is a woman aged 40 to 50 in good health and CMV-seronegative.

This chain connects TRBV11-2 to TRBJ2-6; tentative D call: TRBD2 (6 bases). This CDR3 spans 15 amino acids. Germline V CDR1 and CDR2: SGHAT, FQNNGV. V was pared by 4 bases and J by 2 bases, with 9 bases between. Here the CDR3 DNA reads TGTGCCAGCAGCTCACTAGCCCCTGGGGCCAACGTCCTGACTTTC. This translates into CASSSLAPGANVLTF.

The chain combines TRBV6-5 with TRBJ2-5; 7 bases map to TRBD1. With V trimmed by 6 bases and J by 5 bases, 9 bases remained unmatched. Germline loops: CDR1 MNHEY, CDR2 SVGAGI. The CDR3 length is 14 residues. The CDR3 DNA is TGTGCCAGCAGCTTAAATAGGGGGCAGGAGACCCAGTACTTC. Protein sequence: CASSLNRGQETQYF.

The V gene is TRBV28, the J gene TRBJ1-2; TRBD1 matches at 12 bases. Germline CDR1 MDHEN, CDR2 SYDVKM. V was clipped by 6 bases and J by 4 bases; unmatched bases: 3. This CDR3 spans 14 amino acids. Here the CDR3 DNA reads TGTGCCAGCAGGGGACAGGGGGCGGGCTATGGCTACACCTTC. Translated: CASRGQGAGYGYTF.

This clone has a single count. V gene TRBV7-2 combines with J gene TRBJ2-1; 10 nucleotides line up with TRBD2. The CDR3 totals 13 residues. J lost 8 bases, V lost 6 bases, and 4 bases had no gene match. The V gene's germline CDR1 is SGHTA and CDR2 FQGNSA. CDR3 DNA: TGTGCCAGCAGATATCTAGCGGGGGATGAGCAGTTCTTC. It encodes CASRYLAGDEQFF.

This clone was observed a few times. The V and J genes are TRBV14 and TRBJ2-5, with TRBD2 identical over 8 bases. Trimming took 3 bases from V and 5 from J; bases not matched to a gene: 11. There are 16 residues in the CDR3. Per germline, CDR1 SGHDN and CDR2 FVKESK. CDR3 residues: CASSQSLAGMGETQYF. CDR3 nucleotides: TGTGCCAGCAGCCAGAGCTTAGCGGGGATGGGTGAGACCCAGTACTTC.

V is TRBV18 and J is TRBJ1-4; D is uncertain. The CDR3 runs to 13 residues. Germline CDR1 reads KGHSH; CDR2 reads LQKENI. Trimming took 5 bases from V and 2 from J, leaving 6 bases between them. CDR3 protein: CASSRGTNEKLFF. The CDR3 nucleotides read TGTGCCAGCTCAAGAGGGACTAATGAAAAACTGTTTTTT. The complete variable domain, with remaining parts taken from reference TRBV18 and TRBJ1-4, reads NAGVMQNPRHLVRRRGQEARLRCSPMKGHSHVYWYRQLPEEGLKFMVYLQKENIIDESGMPKERFSAEFPKEGPSILRIQQVVRGDSAAYFCASSRGTNEKLFFGSGTQLSVL.

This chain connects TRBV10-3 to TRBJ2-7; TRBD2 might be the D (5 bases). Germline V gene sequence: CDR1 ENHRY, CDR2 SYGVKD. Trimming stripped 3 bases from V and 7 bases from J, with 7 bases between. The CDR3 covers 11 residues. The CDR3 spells CAISERGEQYF. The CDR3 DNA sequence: TGTGCCATCAGTGAACGGGGTGAGCAGTACTTC.

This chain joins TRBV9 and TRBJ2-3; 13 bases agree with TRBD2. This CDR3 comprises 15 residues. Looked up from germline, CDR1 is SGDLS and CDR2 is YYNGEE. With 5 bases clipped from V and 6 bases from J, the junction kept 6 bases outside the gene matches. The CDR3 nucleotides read TGTGCCAGCAGTGCCGGGACTAGCGGGGCGGATACGCAGTATTTT. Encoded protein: CASSAGTSGADTQYF.

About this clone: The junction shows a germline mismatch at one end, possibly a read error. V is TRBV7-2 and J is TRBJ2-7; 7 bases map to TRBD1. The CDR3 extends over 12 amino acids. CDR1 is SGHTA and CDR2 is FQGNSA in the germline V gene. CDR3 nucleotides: TGTGCCAGCAGCCAACAGGGGTACGGGCAGTACTTC. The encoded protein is CASSQQGYGQYF.

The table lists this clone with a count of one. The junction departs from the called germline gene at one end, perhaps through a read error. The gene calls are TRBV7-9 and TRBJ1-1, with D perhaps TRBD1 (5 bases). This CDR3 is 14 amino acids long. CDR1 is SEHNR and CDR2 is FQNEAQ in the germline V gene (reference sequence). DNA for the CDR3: TGTTCCAGCAGCTTAGAAAGCCAGGGAACTGAAGCTTTCTTT. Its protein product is CSSSLESQGTEAFF.

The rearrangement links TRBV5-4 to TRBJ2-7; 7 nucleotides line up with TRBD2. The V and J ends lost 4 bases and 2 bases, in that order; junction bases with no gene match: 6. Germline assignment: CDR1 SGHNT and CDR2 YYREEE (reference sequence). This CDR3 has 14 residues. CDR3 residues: CASSDRSGAYEQYF. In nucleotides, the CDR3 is TGTGCCAGCAGCGACCGCAGCGGGGCCTACGAGCAGTACTTC.

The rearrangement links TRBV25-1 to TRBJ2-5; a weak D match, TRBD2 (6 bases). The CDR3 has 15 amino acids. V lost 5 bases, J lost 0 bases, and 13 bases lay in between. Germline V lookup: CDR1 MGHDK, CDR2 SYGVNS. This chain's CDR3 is CASSLSGQYQETQYF. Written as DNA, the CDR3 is TGTGCCAGCAGTCTAAGCGGGCAGTACCAAGAGACCCAGTACTTC.

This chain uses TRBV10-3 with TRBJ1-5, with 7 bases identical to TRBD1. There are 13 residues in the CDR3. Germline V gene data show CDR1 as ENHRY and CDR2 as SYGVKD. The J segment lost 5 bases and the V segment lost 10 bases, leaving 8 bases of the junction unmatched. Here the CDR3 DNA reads TGTGCCACCAACGACAGGGCGCATCAGCCCCAGCATTTT. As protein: CATNDRAHQPQHF.

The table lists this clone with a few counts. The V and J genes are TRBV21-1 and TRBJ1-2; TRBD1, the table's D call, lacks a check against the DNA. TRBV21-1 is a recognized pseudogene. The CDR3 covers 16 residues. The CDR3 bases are TGTGCCAGCAGCAAAGCGCACAACAGCCCCTCCTATGGCTACACCTTC. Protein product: CASSKAHNSPSYGYTF.

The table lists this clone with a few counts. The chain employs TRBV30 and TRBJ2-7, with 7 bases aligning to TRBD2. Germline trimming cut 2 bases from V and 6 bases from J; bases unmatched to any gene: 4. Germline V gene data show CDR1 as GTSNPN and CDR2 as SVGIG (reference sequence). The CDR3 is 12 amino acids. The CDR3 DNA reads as TGTGCCTGGAGTCCCGGACTAGGCGAGCAGTACTTC. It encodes CAWSPGLGEQYF.

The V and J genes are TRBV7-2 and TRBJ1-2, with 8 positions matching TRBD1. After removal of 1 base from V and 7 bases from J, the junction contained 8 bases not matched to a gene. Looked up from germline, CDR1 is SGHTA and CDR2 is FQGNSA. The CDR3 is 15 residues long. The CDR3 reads CASSLGVRGQGGYTF. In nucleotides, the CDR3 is TGTGCCAGCAGCTTAGGGGTCAGGGGGCAAGGTGGCTACACCTTC. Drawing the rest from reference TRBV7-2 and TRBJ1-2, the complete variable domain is GAGVSQSPSNKVTEKGKDVELRCDPISGHTALYWYRQSLGQGLEFLIYFQGNSAPDKSGLPSDRFSAERTGGSVSTLTIQRTQQEDSAVYLCASSLGVRGQGGYTFGSGTRLTVV.

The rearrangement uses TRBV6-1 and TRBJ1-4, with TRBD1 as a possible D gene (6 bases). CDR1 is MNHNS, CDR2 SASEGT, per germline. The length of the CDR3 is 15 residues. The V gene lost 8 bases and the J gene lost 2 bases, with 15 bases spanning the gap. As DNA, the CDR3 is TGTGCCAGCCTTAGACAGGTCGTCACTAATGAAAAACTGTTTTTT. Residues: CASLRQVVTNEKLFF.

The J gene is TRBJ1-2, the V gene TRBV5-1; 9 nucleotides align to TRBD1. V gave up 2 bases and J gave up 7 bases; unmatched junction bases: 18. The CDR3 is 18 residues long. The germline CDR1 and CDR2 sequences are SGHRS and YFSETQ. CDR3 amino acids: CASSFETIPGQGRSGYTF. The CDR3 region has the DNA TGCGCCAGCAGCTTCGAAACCATTCCGGGACAGGGTAGGAGTGGCTACACCTTC.

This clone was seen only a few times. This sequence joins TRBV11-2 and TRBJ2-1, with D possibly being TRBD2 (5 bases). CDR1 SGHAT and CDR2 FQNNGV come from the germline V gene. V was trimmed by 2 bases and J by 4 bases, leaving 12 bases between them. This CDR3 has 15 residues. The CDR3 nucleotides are TGTGCCAGCAGCTTAAGGTCGGGGAAATACAATGAGCAGTTCTTC. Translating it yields CASSLRSGKYNEQFF.

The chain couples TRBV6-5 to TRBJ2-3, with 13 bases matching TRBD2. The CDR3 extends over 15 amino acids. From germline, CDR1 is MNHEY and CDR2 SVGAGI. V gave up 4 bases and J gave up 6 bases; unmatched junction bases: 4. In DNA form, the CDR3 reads TGTGCCAGCAGTTCACTAGCGGGGGGGCCCGATACGCAGTATTTT. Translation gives CASSSLAGGPDTQYF.

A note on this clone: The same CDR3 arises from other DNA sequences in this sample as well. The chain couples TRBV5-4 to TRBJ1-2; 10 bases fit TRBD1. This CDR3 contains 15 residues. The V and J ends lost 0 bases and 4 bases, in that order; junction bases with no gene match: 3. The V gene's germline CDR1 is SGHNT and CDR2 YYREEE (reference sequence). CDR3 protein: CASSLVGTGVYGYTF. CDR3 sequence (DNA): TGTGCCAGCAGCTTGGTAGGGACAGGGGTCTATGGCTACACCTTC. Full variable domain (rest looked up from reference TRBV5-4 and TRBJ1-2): ETGVTQSPTHLIKTRGQQVTLRCSSQSGHNTVSWYQQALGQGPQFIFQYYREEENGRGNFPPRFSGLQFPNYSSELNVNALELDDSALYLCASSLVGTGVYGYTFGSGTRLTVV.

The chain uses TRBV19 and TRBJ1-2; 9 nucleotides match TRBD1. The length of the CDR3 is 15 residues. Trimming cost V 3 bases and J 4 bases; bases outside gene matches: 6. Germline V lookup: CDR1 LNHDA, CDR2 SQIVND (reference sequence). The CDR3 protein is CASSIPGTGLYGYTF. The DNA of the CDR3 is TGTGCCAGTAGTATCCCCGGGACAGGGCTCTATGGCTACACCTTC.

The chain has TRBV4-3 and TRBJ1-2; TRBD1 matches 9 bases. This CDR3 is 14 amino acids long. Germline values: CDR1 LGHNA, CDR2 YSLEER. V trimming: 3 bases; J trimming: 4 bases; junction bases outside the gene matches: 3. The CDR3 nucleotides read TGCGCCAGCAGCCAGGACAGGGGTAGCTATGGCTACACCTTC. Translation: CASSQDRGSYGYTF.